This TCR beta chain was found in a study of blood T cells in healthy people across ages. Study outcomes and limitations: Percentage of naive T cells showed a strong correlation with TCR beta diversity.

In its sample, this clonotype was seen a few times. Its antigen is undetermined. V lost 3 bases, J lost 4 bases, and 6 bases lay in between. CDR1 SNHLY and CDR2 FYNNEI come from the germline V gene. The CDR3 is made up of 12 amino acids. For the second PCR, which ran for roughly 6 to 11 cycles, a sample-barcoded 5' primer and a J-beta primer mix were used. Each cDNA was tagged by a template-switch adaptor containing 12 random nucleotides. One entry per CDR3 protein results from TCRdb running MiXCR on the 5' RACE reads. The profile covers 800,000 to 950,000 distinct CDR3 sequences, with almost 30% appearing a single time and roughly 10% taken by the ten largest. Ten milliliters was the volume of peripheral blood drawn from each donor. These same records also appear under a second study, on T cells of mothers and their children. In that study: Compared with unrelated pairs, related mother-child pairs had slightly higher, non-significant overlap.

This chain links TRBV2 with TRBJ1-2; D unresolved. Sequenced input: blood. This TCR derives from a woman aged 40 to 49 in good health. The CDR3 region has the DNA TGTGCCAGCAGTGAGAACCGCTATGGCTACACCTTC. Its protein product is CASSENRYGYTF.